This TCR beta chain was captured by sequencing in a study of blood T cell repertoires in COVID-19. V was clipped by 10 bases and J by 5 bases, with 14 bases between them. The CDR3 runs 12 residues. Germline V gene lookup returns CDR1 LNHDA and CDR2 SQIVND (reference sequence). Data came from immunoSEQ multiplex PCR; TCRdb stores just in-frame clones and leaves some out. The sample includes 200,000 to 250,000 clones, 80% to 90% of them seen just once. Cohort assignment relied on participant-reported clinical history. Sequencing used PBMCs or T cells enriched from blood (not recorded which). The clonotype was recovered from a woman aged 25 to 39 who had been exposed to COVID-19. The J gene is TRBJ1-1, the V gene TRBV19; D is perhaps TRBD1 (6 bases). The DNA of the CDR3 is TGTGCCACCTGGACAGTTCCTACTGAAGCTTTCTTT. Translation gives CATWTVPTEAFF.